The T cell receptor (beta chain) described here comes from a study of beta chain features in type 1 diabetes. Sorting that relied on CD45RO/CCR7/CD25/CD127/CD95/CD27 yielded CD4+ naive, central memory, regulatory and stem cell-like memory cells. The germline V and J ends were trimmed by 6 bases and 3 bases, with 7 bases remaining between them. This CDR3 is built from 12 residues. Germline loops: CDR1 MDHEN, CDR2 SYDVKM. Of the isolated RNA, all was reverse transcribed, and so the sequenced material was expressed TCRB transcripts. Assay used: immunoSEQ multiplex PCR; TCRdb lists only in-frame clones, some missing. The sample has around 500,000 clones, about 30% seen once; the top ten hold about 0.065%.

This sequence was found in a man aged 18 to 35 in good health. The sample taken for sequencing was naive CD4+ T cells from blood. V gene TRBV28 combines with J gene TRBJ2-3; D perhaps matches TRBD2 (5 bases). The CDR3 region is CASSPGTDTQYF. The CDR3 DNA is TGTGCCAGCAGCCCGGGGACAGATACGCAGTATTTT.